This TCR beta chain comes out of a study of shared clonotypes between healthy human individuals. Study in general: CD8 memory received one plate per donor, CD8 naive two, CD4 memory three and CD4 naive three. Findings of the study overall: Sharing across a few donors was seen in approximately 5.2% of naive CD4 clonotypes. Non-shared clonotypes showed lower generation probabilities than clonotypes common to all four donors.

From CD4+ cells came CD45RA+ naive and CD45RA-negative memory subsets. A remark on this clone: Antigen specificity is unknown.

The CDR3 extends over 13 amino acids. Trimming stripped 2 bases from V and 2 bases from J, with 7 bases between. CDR1 and CDR2 from the germline V gene are LGHNA and YNFKEQ. Sequencing used immunoSEQ multiplex PCR; TCRdb keeps in-frame clones, though not all of them. The table lists roughly 2.2 million clones, approximately 93% of them singletons. The sample taken for sequencing was naive CD4+ T cells from PBMCs. This sample's subset: CD45RA+ positively selected. The sequence was obtained from a man between 18 and 35 years old in good health. Some clones in this sample may be carry-over from other donors' samples. The chain combines TRBV4-2 with TRBJ2-7; D perhaps matches TRBD1 (6 bases). The CDR3 coding sequence is TGTGCCAGCAGCCAAACAGGGACCTACGAGCAGTACTTC. Translated: CASSQTGTYEQYF.